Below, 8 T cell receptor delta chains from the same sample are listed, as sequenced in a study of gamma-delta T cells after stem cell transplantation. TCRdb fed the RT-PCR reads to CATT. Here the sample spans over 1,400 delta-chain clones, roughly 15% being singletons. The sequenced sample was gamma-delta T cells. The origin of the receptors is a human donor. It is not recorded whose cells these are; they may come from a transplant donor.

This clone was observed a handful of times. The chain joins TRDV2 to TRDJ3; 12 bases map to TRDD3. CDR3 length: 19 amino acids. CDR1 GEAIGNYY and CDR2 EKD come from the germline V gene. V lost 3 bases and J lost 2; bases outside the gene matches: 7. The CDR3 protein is CACDFVLGDTTWDTRQMFF. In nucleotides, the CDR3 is TGTGCCTGTGACTTTGTACTGGGGGATACAACCTGGGACACCCGACAGATGTTTTTC.

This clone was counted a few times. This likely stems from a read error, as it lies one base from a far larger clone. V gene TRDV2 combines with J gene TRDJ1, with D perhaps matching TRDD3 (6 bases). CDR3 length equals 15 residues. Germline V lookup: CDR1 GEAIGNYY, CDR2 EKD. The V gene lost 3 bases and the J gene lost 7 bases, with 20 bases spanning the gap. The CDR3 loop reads CACDYLREGMSKLIF. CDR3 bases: TGTGCCTGTGACTACCTACGTGAGGGGATGAGTAAACTCATCTTT.

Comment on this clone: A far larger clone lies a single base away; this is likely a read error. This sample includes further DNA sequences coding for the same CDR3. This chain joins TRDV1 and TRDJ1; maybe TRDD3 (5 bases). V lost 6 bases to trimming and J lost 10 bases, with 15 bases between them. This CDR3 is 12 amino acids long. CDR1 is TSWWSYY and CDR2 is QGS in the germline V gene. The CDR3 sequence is CALGLFPLGLIF. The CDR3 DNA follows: TGTGCTCTTGGTCTATTCCCCCTGGGACTCATCTTT.

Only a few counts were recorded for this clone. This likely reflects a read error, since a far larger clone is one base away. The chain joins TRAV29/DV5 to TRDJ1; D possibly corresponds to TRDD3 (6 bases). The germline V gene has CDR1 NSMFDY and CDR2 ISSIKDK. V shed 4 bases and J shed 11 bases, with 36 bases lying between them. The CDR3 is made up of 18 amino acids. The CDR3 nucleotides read TGTGCAGCAGGCCATTTTTCCTCATCCTTTACTGGGTCGGGGGTGCTCATCTTT. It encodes CAAGHFSSSFTGSGVLIF.

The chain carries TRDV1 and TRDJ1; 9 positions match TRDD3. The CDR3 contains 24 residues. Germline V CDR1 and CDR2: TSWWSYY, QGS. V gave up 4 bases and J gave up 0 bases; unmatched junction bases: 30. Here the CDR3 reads CALGVSVTTLTYWGRRGHTDKLIF. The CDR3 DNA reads TGTGCTCTTGGGGTCTCAGTTACTACTCTGACCTACTGGGGGAGACGAGGGCACACCGATAAACTCATCTTT.

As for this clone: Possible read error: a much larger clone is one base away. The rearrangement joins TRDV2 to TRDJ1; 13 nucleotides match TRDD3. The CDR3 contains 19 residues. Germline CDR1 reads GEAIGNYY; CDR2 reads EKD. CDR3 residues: CACDTVTGGYAGNTDNLIF. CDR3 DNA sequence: TGTGCCTGTGACACCGTTACTGGGGGATACGCGGGGAACACCGATAACCTCATCTTT.

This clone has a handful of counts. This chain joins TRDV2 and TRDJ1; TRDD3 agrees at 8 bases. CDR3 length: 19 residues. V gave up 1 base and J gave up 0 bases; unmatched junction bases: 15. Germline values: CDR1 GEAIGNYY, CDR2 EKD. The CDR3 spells CACDTVGLGARKNTDKLIF. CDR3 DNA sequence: TGTGCCTGTGACACGGTTGGACTGGGGGCCAGGAAAAACACCGATAAACTCATCTTT.

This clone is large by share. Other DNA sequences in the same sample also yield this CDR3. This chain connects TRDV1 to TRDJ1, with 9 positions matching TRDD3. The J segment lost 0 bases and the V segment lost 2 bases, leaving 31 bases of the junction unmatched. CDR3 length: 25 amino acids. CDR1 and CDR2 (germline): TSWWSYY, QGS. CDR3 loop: CALGETHQVLGIRVSHRAYTDKLIF. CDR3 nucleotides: TGTGCTCTTGGGGAAACCCACCAGGTTCTGGGGATACGCGTATCCCATCGGGCGTACACCGATAAACTCATCTTT.